This T cell receptor beta chain came from a study of cytomegalovirus exposure and HLA in healthy donors. For the study at large: A subsequent analysis reported that the 110 or so validation repertoires were produced on the same platform that had also been used for the approximately 710 first-cohort repertoires. Study-level findings and limits: TCR beta chains numbering under 200 were designated cytomegalovirus-associated. In the approximately 130 validation repertoires, a later analysis found that first-cohort TCR clusters tended to co-occur. Most TCR sequences were uncommon, yet certain public TCRs appeared in many donors.

V shed 6 bases and J shed 1 base, with 7 bases lying between them. CDR1 is DFQATT and CDR2 is SNEGSKA in the germline V gene (reference sequence). There are 11 residues in the CDR3. Here immunoSEQ multiplex PCR was the method, and the copy in TCRdb shows in-frame clones only, minus some. The sample has about 130,000 clones, roughly nine tenths seen once. A remark on this clone: Its antigen is not known.

V is TRBV20-1 and J is TRBJ2-7, with a tentative D call TRBD2 (5 bases). Material for sequencing was PBMCs. The TCR was taken from a woman aged 18-29 years in good health and CMV-seropositive. The DNA for the CDR3 is TGCAGTGCCGGGGAATCCTACGAGCAGTACTTC. It yields the protein CSAGESYEQYF.